This TCR beta chain is drawn from a study of blood T cell repertoires in COVID-19 (TCRdb year 2020). Concerning the study at large: The collaborator samples originated in the United States, Italy and Spain and spanned the acute and convalescent phases of COVID-19. The repertoires were made available in a free public database intended to serve as a resource for research on the immune response to SARS-CoV-2. Where available, HLA class I and class II types were obtained from metadata supplied by the sample provider rather than from assay-based typing. The prospective study material was composed of cDNA or gDNA derived from T cells, B-cell-depleted T cells, or PBMCs. The samples were drawn from two sources: the first 160 participants of the ongoing ImmuneRACE study, and 950 to 1,500 subjects contributed by 6 global collaborators. The sample metadata nearly always contained a de-identified subject ID, COVID-19 status, age in years and sex. The dataset comprised deeply sampled blood TCRbeta repertoires from subjects exposed to, actively infected with, or recovered from COVID-19. General findings and caveats noted by the study authors: The amount of clinical and demographic metadata varied by source and participant and was provided uncurated.

With regard to this clone: It has no known antigen specificity. Base qualities are missing; no much larger clone stands one base away.

In the prospective study, participants were about 18 to 100 years old, resided in about two dozen geographic areas of the United States, and were enrolled through a virtual design. To assign participants to cohorts, the prospective study relied on clinical history that participants themselves reported in a screening survey and a study questionnaire. For ImmuneRACE Cohort 3, a participant was defined as recovered based on two consecutive negative NP/OP PCR tests, clearance by a healthcare professional, or resolution of symptoms. In the prospective study, mobile phlebotomists collected whole blood, serum and a nasopharyngeal or oropharyngeal swab from each participant. Over a roughly 2-month period, participants in the prospective study had the option of providing additional blood draws and questionnaires. Blood samples from the prospective study were shipped frozen or at room temperature prior to DNA extraction.

TCRbeta CDR3 regions were amplified from genomic DNA using the immunoSEQ Assay, a bias-controlled multiplex PCR. The study's processing was this. The number of nucleated cells in each sample was estimated from the amplification of reference gene primers within the assay. To quantify the absolute abundance of each unique TCRbeta CDR3 rearrangement, sequence reads were collapsed and filtered. Productive Simpson clonality was computed per sample as the square root of Simpson's diversity index over productive rearrangements. Imported from immuneACCESS, the table was reduced by TCRdb to in-frame sequences with V and J called. These copies leave out some clones; in studies compared against another copy, an unresolved V gene accounts for under half, and the cause of the remainder is not known. From that table come the V and J calls and clone size; the DNA was used to work out D and trimming. The sample profile shows just over 300,000 clones; roughly 88% of them were found once. Of the sample, under 2.5% is held by the ten largest clones.

V and J lose 2 bases and 0 bases, and a span of 11 bases separates them. Its CDR3 holds 16 amino acids, cysteine through phenylalanine. Only the CDR3 part of the read is kept: 48 bases, read in frame from the first base. The CDR1 and CDR2 encoded by the germline V gene (reference sequence) are SEHNR and FQNEAQ. The V and J genes are TRBV7-9 and TRBJ1-5; confidence is insufficient to name the D gene. Sequencing was carried out using PBMCs or T cells enriched from blood (not recorded which). The receptor's source is a man younger than 45 who had recovered from COVID-19. The DNA sequence is given as TGTGCCAGCAGCTTAAGTACAGCTAATAGCAATCAGCCCCAGCATTTT. It codes for CASSLSTANSNQPQHF.